The 27 T cell receptor beta chains in this list originate from one sample, sequenced in a study of T cells after posttransplantation cyclophosphamide. Libraries were prepared by immunoSEQ multiplex PCR; TCRdb keeps only in-frame clonotypes and omits some of them. This sample has approximately 50,000 clones, with 94% found just once. Sequences were obtained from PBMCs. These receptors originate from a woman in her thirties in good health and a related stem cell transplant donor.

The chain employs TRBV6-5 and TRBJ2-7; 11 positions match TRBD1. J gave up 5 bases and V 8 bases, and 5 bases lay outside the gene matches. CDR3 size: 13 residues. The germline V gene encodes CDR1 MNHEY and CDR2 SVGAGI. The CDR3 is CASRDRGFHEQYF. Here the CDR3 DNA reads TGTGCCAGCCGGGACAGGGGGTTCCACGAGCAGTACTTC.

V is TRBV9 and J is TRBJ1-5; D may be TRBD1 (5 bases). Germline V gene sequence: CDR1 SGDLS, CDR2 YYNGEE. Trimming cost V 0 bases and J 6 bases, with 13 bases left between them. The CDR3 loop spans 15 amino acids. CDR3 loop: CASSVAGDSSQPQHF. CDR3 nucleotide sequence: TGTGCCAGCAGCGTAGCGGGGGACTCAAGTCAGCCCCAGCATTTT.

The chain joins TRBV2 to TRBJ2-5, with 9 bases identical to TRBD2. In germline, CDR1 is SNHLY, CDR2 FYNNEI. This CDR3 region has 16 residues. V lost 9 bases, J lost 5 bases, and 16 bases stayed unmatched. The CDR3 DNA reads as TGTGCCAGTACCCCCGGGGGCGGGGGGGCTGTGGAGACCCAGTACTTC. It yields the protein CASTPGGGGAVETQYF.

This sequence joins TRBV6-1 and TRBJ2-7, with TRBD1 identical over 8 bases. CDR3 length equals 13 residues. CDR1 is MNHNS, CDR2 SASEGT, per germline. The J segment lost 10 bases and the V segment lost 3 bases, leaving 8 bases of the junction unmatched. The DNA of the CDR3 is TGTGCCAGCAGTGAGATGGACAGGGAGGCCCAGTACTTC. This encodes CASSEMDREAQYF.

The rearrangement links TRBV18 to TRBJ2-3; TRBD2 is a possible D gene (7 bases). Germline V gene data show CDR1 as KGHSH and CDR2 as LQKENI. V gave up 6 bases and J gave up 2 bases, with 24 bases separating them. CDR3 size: 18 residues. The CDR3 bases are TGTGCCAGCTCCGACGTGGGGGGGCAACTCCTAAACACAGATACGCAGTATTTT. Translated, it gives CASSDVGGQLLNTDTQYF.

The chain carries TRBV7-9 and TRBJ2-7, with D possibly being TRBD1 (5 bases). Trimming took 4 bases from V and 11 from J, leaving 12 bases between them. In germline, CDR1 is SEHNR, CDR2 FQNEAQ (reference sequence). This CDR3 is built from 11 residues. CDR3 sequence: CASSSVVGEYF. CDR3 nucleotide sequence: TGTGCCAGCAGCTCGGTAGTAGGGGAGTACTTC.

This sequence joins TRBV18 and TRBJ1-4; tentatively, D is TRBD1 (5 bases). Trimming stripped 6 bases from V and 5 bases from J, with 10 bases between. The CDR3 is 13 amino acids. Per germline, CDR1 KGHSH and CDR2 LQKENI. The CDR3 protein is CASSPRGNEKLFF. CDR3 nucleotides: TGTGCCAGCTCCCCTCGGGGGAATGAAAAACTGTTTTTT. Full variable domain (rest looked up from reference TRBV18 and TRBJ1-4): NAGVMQNPRHLVRRRGQEARLRCSPMKGHSHVYWYRQLPEEGLKFMVYLQKENIIDESGMPKERFSAEFPKEGPSILRIQQVVRGDSAAYFCASSPRGNEKLFFGSGTQLSVL.

The chain employs TRBV5-5 and TRBJ1-1; no reliable D call. Trimming took off 1 base at V and 0 bases at J, with 4 bases between the two ends. Germline V gene sequence: CDR1 SGHKS, CDR2 YYEKEE (reference sequence). The length of the CDR3 is 13 residues. DNA of the CDR3: TGTGCCAGCAGCTTGCTCCTGAACACTGAAGCTTTCTTT. It codes for CASSLLLNTEAFF.

The rearrangement links TRBV15 to TRBJ2-7; possible D gene TRBD1, 5 bases. This CDR3 comprises 15 residues. The ends were cut back, 0 bases at V and 3 bases at J, with 12 bases in the middle. Germline V gene lookup returns CDR1 LNHNV and CDR2 YYDKDF (reference sequence). In DNA form, the CDR3 reads TGTGCCACCAGCAGAGAAGGTGACAGAGGCTACGAGCAGTACTTC. Its protein product is CATSREGDRGYEQYF. Full variable domain (outside the CDR3, taken from reference TRBV15 and TRBJ2-7): DAMVIQNPRYQVTQFGKPVTLSCSQTLNHNVMYWYQQKSSQAPKLLFHYYDKDFNNEADTPDNFQSRRPNTSFCFLDIRSPGLGDTAMYLCATSREGDRGYEQYFGPGTRLTVT.

CDR3 sequence reads: CASRWEASGNEQFF. CDR3 in DNA: TGTGCCAGCAGGTGGGAGGCCTCTGGCAATGAGCAGTTCTTC. J is TRBJ2-1 and V is TRBV6-1; tentative D call: TRBD2 (6 bases). The ends were cut back, 6 bases at V and 6 bases at J, with 15 bases in the middle. Germline CDR1 and CDR2: MNHNS and SASEGT. This CDR3 is 14 amino acids long.

The gene calls are TRBV7-9 and TRBJ2-1, with TRBD1 matching over 8 bases. V was clipped by 5 bases and J by 10 bases; unmatched bases: 10. The CDR3 has 14 residues. Germline V gene lookup returns CDR1 SEHNR and CDR2 FQNEAQ (reference sequence). CDR3 DNA sequence: TGTGCCAGCAGCCACCGGACAGGGAAAGGCGAGCAGTTCTTC. Its protein product is CASSHRTGKGEQFF. Supplemented by reference TRBV7-9 and TRBJ2-1, the full variable domain reads DTGVSQNPRHKITKRGQNVTFRCDPISEHNRLYWYRQTLGQGPEFLTYFQNEAQLEKSRLLSDRFSAERPKGSFSTLEIQRTEQGDSAMYLCASSHRTGKGEQFFGPGTRLTVL.

The chain links TRBV30 to TRBJ2-5, with D possibly TRBD2 on 5 matching bases. The ends were cut back, 0 bases at V and 7 bases at J, with 12 bases in the middle. CDR3 length: 13 amino acids. Germline CDR1 and CDR2: GTSNPN and SVGIG (reference sequence). CDR3 in amino acids: CAWSVSRGGTQYF. As DNA, the CDR3 is TGTGCCTGGAGTGTAAGTCGGGGTGGGACCCAGTACTTC.

This clone came up once. The chain carries TRBV2 and TRBJ1-2; the match to TRBD1 covers 8 bases. The CDR3 has 14 residues. Germline assignment: CDR1 SNHLY and CDR2 FYNNEI. The V and J ends lost 6 bases and 8 bases, in that order; junction bases with no gene match: 11. The CDR3 nucleotides are TGTGCCAGCAGGGACAGGGTATTCGAAGGAGGCTACACCTTC. Translating gives CASRDRVFEGGYTF.

The V gene is TRBV14, the J gene TRBJ2-2; 9 bases are a match to TRBD1. With 4 bases clipped from V and 7 bases from J, the junction kept 7 bases outside the gene matches. The CDR3 contains 15 residues. The germline V gene has CDR1 SGHDN and CDR2 FVKESK. In nucleotides, the CDR3 is TGTGCCAGCAGCCTCCTGGGACAGGGTGACGGGGAGCTGTTTTTT. Translated, it gives CASSLLGQGDGELFF.

The V and J genes are TRBV6-4 and TRBJ1-4; perhaps TRBD1 as D (6 bases). The germline V and J ends were trimmed by 3 bases and 4 bases, with 15 bases remaining between them. Per germline, CDR1 MRHNA and CDR2 SNTAGT. The CDR3 consists of 16 residues. CDR3 amino acids: CASSDYGQLLNEKLFF. CDR3 coding DNA: TGTGCCAGCAGTGATTACGGACAGTTACTTAATGAAAAACTGTTTTTT.

The gene calls are TRBV5-1 and TRBJ1-6; TRBD1 agrees at 7 bases. The germline V gene encodes CDR1 SGHRS and CDR2 YFSETQ. With V trimmed by 0 bases and J by 9 bases, 9 bases remained unmatched. This CDR3 is built from 16 residues. The CDR3 region is CASSLARGQGVSPLHF. CDR3 in DNA: TGCGCCAGCAGCTTGGCTCGTGGTCAGGGGGTTTCACCCCTCCACTTT. The complete variable domain, with remaining parts taken from reference TRBV5-1 and TRBJ1-6, reads KAGVTQTPRYLIKTRGQQVTLSCSPISGHRSVSWYQQTPGQGLQFLFEYFSETQRNKGNFPGRFSGRQFSNSRSEMNVSTLELGDSALYLCASSLARGQGVSPLHFGNGTRLTVT.

The chain links TRBV5-1 to TRBJ1-1; D possibly corresponds to TRBD1 (6 bases). V dropped 0 bases and J dropped 2 bases, with 20 bases sitting between them. From germline, CDR1 is SGHRS and CDR2 YFSETQ. This CDR3 spans 18 amino acids. CDR3 sequence: CASSLGFSRTAINTEAFF. The CDR3 bases are TGCGCCAGCAGCTTGGGTTTTAGTAGGACAGCAATAAACACTGAAGCTTTCTTT.

This rearrangement joins TRBV7-9 to TRBJ2-1, with 7 bases matching TRBD2. This CDR3 has 16 residues. CDR1 and CDR2 from the germline V gene are SEHNR and FQNEAQ (reference sequence). With 1 base clipped from V and 0 bases from J, the junction kept 3 bases outside the gene matches. The CDR3 is CASSLGGGGSYNEQFF. CDR3 DNA sequence: TGTGCCAGCAGCTTAGGAGGCGGGGGCTCCTACAATGAGCAGTTCTTC.

The V call is TRBV4-3, the J call TRBJ1-1; the D gene is possibly TRBD1 (6 bases). With 2 bases removed from V and 1 base from J, the gap between germline ends came to 26 bases. CDR3 length equals 20 residues. Germline-derived CDR1 and CDR2 are LGHNA and YSLEER. CDR3 DNA: TGCGCCAGCAGCCAACTCGGGCCCCGGGACATAGCTAAAGGGAACACTGAAGCTTTCTTT. This sequence encodes CASSQLGPRDIAKGNTEAFF.

V is TRBV10-3 and J is TRBJ1-6, with a tentative D call TRBD1 (6 bases). The V end was cut by 6 bases, the J end by 5 bases, with 11 bases between. Looked up from germline, CDR1 is ENHRY and CDR2 is SYGVKD. This CDR3 region has 14 residues. CDR3 region: CAIRGAGNNSPLHF. For the CDR3, the DNA is TGTGCCATCAGGGGGGCAGGCAATAATTCACCCCTCCACTTT.

The chain joins TRBV4-3 to TRBJ2-5, with 7 bases identical to TRBD2. The CDR3 has 13 residues. Germline CDR1 and CDR2: LGHNA and YSLEER. J lost 5 bases, V lost 0 bases, and 0 bases had no gene match. CDR3 in amino acids: CASSQERGETQYF. The DNA of the CDR3 is TGCGCCAGCAGCCAAGAGCGGGGGGAGACCCAGTACTTC.

The gene calls are TRBV5-1 and TRBJ2-1; D is perhaps TRBD2 (5 bases). Trimming cost V 7 bases and J 5 bases, with 19 bases left between them. The CDR3 extends over 15 amino acids. Per the germline V gene, CDR1 is SGHRS and CDR2 is YFSETQ. In nucleotides, the CDR3 is TGCGCCAGCTCAGACGTGAGCGGAGGAAACAATGAGCAGTTCTTC. Its protein is CASSDVSGGNNEQFF.

The chain combines TRBV28 with TRBJ2-2; tentative D call: TRBD2 (5 bases). With 3 bases removed from V and 1 base from J, the gap between germline ends came to 6 bases. CDR1 and CDR2 from the germline V gene are MDHEN and SYDVKM. The CDR3 contains 14 residues. As DNA, the CDR3 is TGTGCCAGCAGTTTTGCGGGGAACACCGGGGAGCTGTTTTTT. Translating gives CASSFAGNTGELFF.

The CDR3 DNA reads as TGTGCCAGCAGTGGACAGGGGGACACTGAAGCTTTCTTT. Encoded protein: CASSGQGDTEAFF. This chain uses TRBV2 with TRBJ1-1; 9 nucleotides line up with TRBD1. The V and J ends lost 4 bases and 3 bases, in that order; junction bases with no gene match: 0. CDR1 SNHLY and CDR2 FYNNEI come from the germline V gene. The CDR3 has 13 amino acids.

The chain combines TRBV27 with TRBJ1-1; 8 nucleotides align to TRBD1. The germline CDR1 and CDR2 sequences are MNHEY and SMNVEV (reference sequence). J gave up 2 bases and V 4 bases, and 3 bases lay outside the gene matches. The CDR3 is 14 residues long. The CDR3 nucleotides are TGTGCCAGCAGTTCTCAGGGGGCAAACACTGAAGCTTTCTTT. Its translation: CASSSQGANTEAFF.

This chain connects TRBV7-9 to TRBJ1-2, with D unclear. The CDR3 sequence is 16 residues long. V lost 4 bases to trimming and J lost 0 bases, with 15 bases between them. The V gene's germline CDR1 is SEHNR and CDR2 FQNEAQ (reference sequence). The CDR3 DNA sequence: TGTGCCAGCAGCTCCCCGCGCGGTGAATCTAACTATGGCTACACCTTC. Translated: CASSSPRGESNYGYTF.

The chain couples TRBV6-6 to TRBJ2-7, with 7 bases fitting TRBD1. Germline loops: CDR1 MNHNY, CDR2 SVGAGI (reference sequence). With 6 bases clipped from V and 4 bases from J, the junction kept 6 bases outside the gene matches. The CDR3 length is 13 residues. CDR3 in amino acids: CASRRMTGYEQYF. In DNA, the CDR3 is TGTGCCAGCAGACGTATGACAGGGTACGAGCAGTACTTC.